Presented here are 23 T cell receptor beta chains from one specimen sequenced in a study of cytomegalovirus exposure and HLA in healthy donors. Researchers ran the PCR with 60 Vbeta and 13 Jbeta primers. Produced via immunoSEQ multiplex PCR; TCRdb's table is partial and in-frame only. The table records 150,000 to 200,000 clones, just over 70% of them present only once. The sequenced sample was PBMCs. The receptors come from a man younger than 30 in good health and CMV-seropositive.

This chain connects TRBV6-1 to TRBJ2-1; perhaps TRBD2 as D (7 bases). Germline V gives CDR1 MNHNS, CDR2 SASEGT. The CDR3 extends over 14 amino acids. V was pared by 7 bases and J by 4 bases, with 14 bases between. The CDR3 region is CASNTGTIYNEQFF. CDR3 DNA sequence: TGTGCCAGCAATACAGGGACTATTTACAATGAGCAGTTCTTC.

The chain joins TRBV11-3 to TRBJ2-1; tentative D call: TRBD1 (6 bases). Germline CDR1 and CDR2: SGHNT and YENEEA. The CDR3 has 15 amino acids. V lost 5 bases, J lost 8 bases, and 19 bases lay in between. The CDR3 sequence: CASSASSQGKDEQFF. Written as DNA, the CDR3 is TGTGCCAGCAGCGCAAGTTCACAGGGTAAGGATGAGCAGTTCTTC.

V gene TRBV12-5 combines with J gene TRBJ1-4; maybe TRBD1 (5 bases). The CDR3 consists of 16 residues. V lost 6 bases and J lost 1, with 15 bases in between. CDR1 is LGHNT, CDR2 FRNRAP, per germline. CDR3 sequence reads: CASGPWAGVTNEKLFF. In DNA form, the CDR3 reads TGTGCTAGTGGACCCTGGGCGGGGGTAACTAATGAAAAACTGTTTTTT.

V is TRBV28 and J is TRBJ1-2; unclear D gene. Germline V gene lookup returns CDR1 MDHEN and CDR2 SYDVKM. The CDR3 extends over 14 amino acids. The germline V and J ends were trimmed by 2 bases and 3 bases, with 10 bases remaining between them. The CDR3, as DNA: TGTGCCAGCAGTTTACGGAACGGGGACTATGGCTACACCTTC. It translates to CASSLRNGDYGYTF.

CDR3: CASSAYRGPFDGYTF. In DNA, the CDR3 is TGTGCCAGCAGTGCATACAGGGGGCCGTTTGATGGCTACACCTTC. The chain joins TRBV27 to TRBJ1-2; TRBD1 matches 9 bases. Germline V gene data show CDR1 as MNHEY and CDR2 as SMNVEV (reference sequence). The CDR3 runs 15 residues. V dropped 5 bases and J dropped 6; count of bases not matched to a gene: 10.

The genes are TRBV7-9 and TRBJ2-7; 8 bases line up with TRBD2. CDR1 and CDR2 from the germline V gene are SEHNR and FQNEAQ (reference sequence). Trimming removed 0 bases from V and 2 bases from J; junction bases left unmatched: 3. The CDR3 consists of 15 residues. CDR3 nucleotide sequence: TGTGCCAGCAGCTTAGCAGCGGGAGTAACCTACGAGCAGTACGTC. The encoded protein is CASSLAAGVTYEQYV.

The rearrangement links TRBV6-6 to TRBJ1-6; D remains unclear. CDR3 size: 15 residues. CDR1 is MNHNY, CDR2 SVGAGI, per germline (reference sequence). Trimming left V 1 base short and J 5 bases short, with 9 bases between. This chain's CDR3 is CASSYFQADNSPLHF. DNA for the CDR3: TGTGCCAGCAGTTACTTCCAGGCTGATAATTCACCCCTCCACTTT.

A few counts support this clone. The chain is built from TRBV4-1 and TRBJ2-7; 12 bases agree with TRBD2. V lost 6 bases and J lost 6; bases outside the gene matches: 6. This CDR3 is built from 14 residues. In germline, CDR1 is MGHRA, CDR2 YSYEKL. The CDR3 DNA reads TGCGCCAGCAGTCGGACTAGCGGGAAGGGCGAGCAGTACGTC. Residues: CASSRTSGKGEQYV.

The rearrangement uses TRBV5-6 and TRBJ2-5; possibly TRBD1 for D (5 bases). V lost 2 bases and J 4 bases, leaving 9 bases between the germline ends. Germline V CDR1 and CDR2: SGHDT, YYEEEE. The CDR3 length is 13 residues. This CDR3 is CASSFQGRETQYF. As DNA, the CDR3 is TGTGCCAGCAGCTTTCAGGGAAGAGAGACCCAGTACTTC.

CDR3 in amino acids: CASSLGSTEMNTEAFF. The CDR3 coding sequence is TGTGCCAGCAGCTTAGGCTCTACGGAGATGAACACTGAAGCTTTCTTT. The V gene is TRBV7-2, the J gene TRBJ1-1; D not certain. This CDR3 contains 16 residues. Germline V gives CDR1 SGHTA, CDR2 FQGNSA. Trimming took off 1 base at V and 0 bases at J, with 12 bases between the two ends.

This sequence joins TRBV5-6 and TRBJ1-4; a weak D match, TRBD1 (5 bases). V was cut by 4 bases and J by 6 bases, with 16 bases left in between. Germline V gene lookup returns CDR1 SGHDT and CDR2 YYEEEE. The CDR3 spans 15 residues. CDR3 residues: CASSLTREGHEKLFF. CDR3 coding DNA: TGTGCCAGCAGCCTCACAAGGGAGGGACATGAAAAACTGTTTTTT.

The chain employs TRBV4-1 and TRBJ1-5; D unclear. With 2 bases removed from V and 10 bases from J, the gap between germline ends came to 12 bases. Germline-derived CDR1 and CDR2 are MGHRA and YSYEKL. The CDR3 sequence is 13 residues long. The CDR3 loop reads CASSQIRNSPQHF. In DNA, the CDR3 is TGCGCCAGCAGCCAAATCAGAAATTCCCCCCAGCATTTT.

This clone came up once. The gene calls are TRBV29-1 and TRBJ2-3, with 8 bases lining up with TRBD2. This CDR3 contains 16 residues. Germline CDR1 SQVTM, CDR2 ANQGSEA. The J segment lost 4 bases and the V segment lost 6 bases, leaving 15 bases of the junction unmatched. The CDR3 loop is CSVKITGRAFADTQYF. CDR3 nucleotide sequence: TGCAGCGTCAAAATTACCGGGAGGGCCTTTGCAGATACGCAGTATTTT.

The chain is built from TRBV7-8 and TRBJ1-1, with no clear D. The germline V gene has CDR1 SGHVS and CDR2 FQNEAQ. This CDR3 is 15 amino acids long. Between the trimmed V and J ends, which lost 5 bases and 4 bases, there was a span of 17 bases. The CDR3 protein is CASSPQWQSLTEAFF. In DNA form, the CDR3 reads TGTGCCAGCAGCCCCCAATGGCAGTCCCTCACTGAAGCTTTCTTT.

This clone appeared a few times. The chain has TRBV6-5 and TRBJ1-2, with 7 bases aligning to TRBD1. The CDR3 extends over 16 amino acids. With 0 bases clipped from V and 2 bases from J, the junction kept 6 bases outside the gene matches. CDR1 is MNHEY, CDR2 SVGAGI, per germline. Here the CDR3 reads CASSYSGRGRNYGYTF. DNA for the CDR3: TGTGCCAGCAGTTACTCGGGCAGGGGGAGGAACTATGGCTACACCTTC.

This clone was detected only a few times. This chain joins TRBV27 and TRBJ1-2; TRBD1 aligns across 8 bases. Germline V gene data show CDR1 as MNHEY and CDR2 as SMNVEV (reference sequence). CDR3 size: 14 residues. V gave up 6 bases and J gave up 4 bases; unmatched junction bases: 7. This chain's CDR3 is CASRGRQGTYGYTF. In DNA, the CDR3 is TGTGCCAGCAGAGGACGACAGGGGACCTATGGCTACACCTTC.

The chain carries TRBV6-5 and TRBJ2-7; no firm D call. V shed 5 bases and J shed 3 bases, with 14 bases lying between them. Germline V gene sequence: CDR1 MNHEY, CDR2 SVGAGI. The CDR3 consists of 14 residues. CDR3 sequence reads: CASSPGGQDYEQYV. The CDR3 region has the DNA TGTGCCAGCAGTCCTGGCGGTCAAGACTACGAGCAGTACGTC.

This chain connects TRBV28 to TRBJ1-2; D not resolved. Trimming took 5 bases from V and 5 from J, leaving 9 bases between them. Germline lookup yields CDR1 MDHEN and CDR2 SYDVKM. The CDR3 has 12 amino acids. Written as DNA, the CDR3 is TGTGCCAGCAGTCGTACTATTTATGGCTACACCTTC. Its protein is CASSRTIYGYTF.

This sequence joins TRBV2 and TRBJ2-3; the match to TRBD2 covers 9 bases. The CDR3 contains 17 residues. Losses at the gene ends were 3 bases for V and 5 bases for J; bases not matched to a gene: 12. Germline V gene data show CDR1 as SNHLY and CDR2 as FYNNEI. CDR3 loop: CASSDGPPGLAGDTQYF. CDR3 bases: TGTGCCAGCAGTGACGGACCGCCGGGACTAGCTGGAGATACGCAGTATTTT.

The rearrangement uses TRBV5-1 and TRBJ2-6; tentative D call: TRBD1 (5 bases). Germline CDR1 and CDR2: SGHRS and YFSETQ. V was cut by 2 bases and J by 1 base, with 13 bases left in between. This CDR3 comprises 17 residues. CDR3 in DNA: TGCGCCAGCAGCTTAGGGGTTGCGTCGTCTGGGGCCAACGTCCTGACTTTC. Residues: CASSLGVASSGANVLTF.

The chain is built from TRBV5-5 and TRBJ1-2; possibly TRBD1 for D (5 bases). V was clipped by 2 bases and J by 6 bases, with 14 bases between them. CDR1 is SGHKS, CDR2 YYEKEE, per germline (reference sequence). The length of the CDR3 is 14 residues. CDR3 in amino acids: CASSLTRGGDGYTF. In nucleotides, the CDR3 is TGTGCCAGCAGCTTAACCCGTGGAGGGGATGGCTACACCTTC.

The genes are TRBV5-1 and TRBJ2-1; TRBD1 matches 11 bases. CDR3 length: 19 residues. V was pared by 0 bases and J by 1 base, with 9 bases of the junction left unmatched. CDR1 and CDR2 from the germline V gene are SGHRS and YFSETQ. The CDR3 nucleotides are TGCGCCAGCAGCTTGGCCGGGACAGGGGGTCGGAGGTCCTACAATGAGCAGTTCTTC. Translating it yields CASSLAGTGGRRSYNEQFF. Drawing the rest from reference TRBV5-1 and TRBJ2-1, the complete variable domain is KAGVTQTPRYLIKTRGQQVTLSCSPISGHRSVSWYQQTPGQGLQFLFEYFSETQRNKGNFPGRFSGRQFSNSRSEMNVSTLELGDSALYLCASSLAGTGGRRSYNEQFFGPGTRLTVL.

V and J are TRBV5-6 and TRBJ2-7; 11 positions agree with TRBD2. Trimming took 6 bases from V and 5 from J; bases not matched to a gene: 13. This CDR3 contains 16 residues. Germline V CDR1 and CDR2: SGHDT, YYEEEE. The CDR3 bases are TGTGCCAGCACCGGGACTAGCGGAGGGGGAATGCACGAGCAGTACGTC. Protein product: CASTGTSGGGMHEQYV.